The 21 T cell receptor beta chains reported below all come from one sample, sequenced in a study of blood T cell repertoires in COVID-19 (dated by TCRdb to 2020 to 2022). The library was built by means of the immunoSEQ multiplex PCR assay. In TCRdb, the immuneACCESS table is reduced to in-frame sequences with V and J assigned. These tables do not hold every clone; where another copy was compared, an unresolved V gene accounts for under half, and the others remain unexplained. This sample has around 300,000 clones in its table, and about nine tenths of those were observed once. The ten largest clones represent around 3% of the sample. Sequenced material: PBMCs or T cells enriched from blood (not recorded which). All receptors derive from a woman aged 50 to 65 who had recovered from COVID-19.

V gene TRBV4-3 combines with J gene TRBJ2-2, with 7 bases fitting TRBD2. This CDR3 spans 17 amino acids. Losses at the gene ends were 0 bases for V and 0 bases for J; bases not matched to a gene: 4. The germline CDR1 and CDR2 sequences are LGHNA and YSLEER. CDR3 sequence reads: CASSQDPGGPNTGELFF. The CDR3 region has the DNA TGCGCCAGCAGCCAAGATCCGGGAGGTCCGAACACCGGGGAGCTGTTTTTT.

This clone showed up just once. This chain's CDR3 is CASSQDRGPHSGNTIYF. Here the CDR3 DNA reads TGTGCCAGCAGTCAGGACAGGGGCCCTCACTCTGGAAACACCATATATTTT. The V call is TRBV27, the J call TRBJ1-3; 9 bases are a match to TRBD1. With V trimmed by 5 bases and J by 0 bases, 8 bases remained unmatched. This CDR3 has 17 residues. Germline V gives CDR1 MNHEY, CDR2 SMNVEV (reference sequence).

The chain couples TRBV6-5 to TRBJ2-7; 8 bases line up with TRBD1. The CDR3 spans 15 residues. Germline lookup yields CDR1 MNHEY and CDR2 SVGAGI. V was clipped by 6 bases and J by 3 bases; unmatched bases: 10. The CDR3 loop is CASSHPGQAGYEQYF. Written as DNA, the CDR3 is TGTGCCAGCAGCCACCCGGGACAGGCCGGCTACGAGCAGTACTTC.

The chain has TRBV18 and TRBJ2-7, with D possibly matching TRBD1 (6 bases). Trimming stripped 4 bases from V and 5 bases from J, with 12 bases between. In germline, CDR1 is KGHSH, CDR2 LQKENI. The CDR3 spans 13 residues. The chain's CDR3 is CASSLLQGDEQYF. As DNA, the CDR3 is TGTGCCAGCTCACTTCTACAGGGCGACGAGCAGTACTTC. The entire variable domain, with the rest obtained from reference TRBV18 and TRBJ2-7, is as follows: NAGVMQNPRHLVRRRGQEARLRCSPMKGHSHVYWYRQLPEEGLKFMVYLQKENIIDESGMPKERFSAEFPKEGPSILRIQQVVRGDSAAYFCASSLLQGDEQYFGPGTRLTVT.

The V gene is TRBV7-9, the J gene TRBJ2-7; 7 nucleotides line up with TRBD1. CDR3 length: 14 residues. CDR1 and CDR2 from the germline V gene are SEHNR and FQNEAQ (reference sequence). The J segment lost 1 base and the V segment lost 5 bases, leaving 5 bases of the junction unmatched. This CDR3 reads CASSTTGPSYEQYF. The CDR3 DNA reads TGTGCCAGCAGCACGACAGGGCCTTCCTACGAGCAGTACTTC. The full variable domain, rest sourced from reference TRBV7-9 and TRBJ2-7, is DTGVSQNPRHKITKRGQNVTFRCDPISEHNRLYWYRQTLGQGPEFLTYFQNEAQLEKSRLLSDRFSAERPKGSFSTLEIQRTEQGDSAMYLCASSTTGPSYEQYFGPGTRLTVT.

The genes are TRBV28 and TRBJ1-5; possible D gene TRBD1, 5 bases. Trimming left V 6 bases short and J 0 bases short, with 9 bases between. Germline V gene data show CDR1 as MDHEN and CDR2 as SYDVKM. This CDR3 has 14 residues. CDR3 sequence (DNA): TGTGCCAGCAGGCTGACAGATAGCAATCAGCCCCAGCATTTT. It encodes CASRLTDSNQPQHF. Drawing the rest from reference TRBV28 and TRBJ1-5, the complete variable domain is DVKVTQSSRYLVKRTGEKVFLECVQDMDHENMFWYRQDPGLGLRLIYFSYDVKMKEKGDIPEGYSVSREKKERFSLILESASTNQTSMYLCASRLTDSNQPQHFGDGTRLSIL.

The chain links TRBV7-2 to TRBJ1-3; TRBD1 matches 7 bases. Germline loops: CDR1 SGHTA, CDR2 FQGNSA. The CDR3 spans 15 residues. J lost 4 bases, V lost 1 base, and 4 bases had no gene match. For the CDR3, the DNA is TGTGCCAGCAGCTTAGGTTCAGGGGGGGGAAACACCATATATTTT. Encoded protein: CASSLGSGGGNTIYF.

V gene TRBV7-9 combines with J gene TRBJ2-7; perhaps TRBD1 as D (9 bases). Trimming cost V 1 base and J 2 bases, with 15 bases left between them. The germline CDR1 and CDR2 sequences are SEHNR and FQNEAQ (reference sequence). CDR3 length equals 16 residues. The DNA of the CDR3 is TGTGCCAGCAGCTTAGTAGCGGGACAGGGAGCCTACGAGCAGTACTTC. Amino acids: CASSLVAGQGAYEQYF.

The gene calls are TRBV7-9 and TRBJ2-1; maybe TRBD1 (5 bases). The CDR3 is 14 residues long. V dropped 5 bases and J dropped 3 bases, with 11 bases sitting between them. Germline CDR1 is SEHNR and CDR2 is FQNEAQ (reference sequence). The CDR3 reads CASSQGDYYNEQFF. DNA for the CDR3: TGTGCCAGCAGCCAGGGCGATTACTACAATGAGCAGTTCTTC.

This chain uses TRBV9 with TRBJ2-3, with 8 bases matching TRBD2. The germline gives CDR1 SGDLS, CDR2 YYNGEE. This CDR3 is 15 amino acids long. Losses at the gene ends were 4 bases for V and 2 bases for J; bases not matched to a gene: 6. The CDR3 here is CASSPPGRATDTQYF. Written as DNA, the CDR3 is TGTGCCAGCAGCCCCCCCGGGAGGGCCACAGATACGCAGTATTTT.

This chain joins TRBV6-1 and TRBJ1-5; 7 bases are shared with TRBD1. Germline V gene sequence: CDR1 MNHNS, CDR2 SASEGT. The CDR3 covers 15 residues. Trimming cost V 2 bases and J 6 bases; bases outside gene matches: 7. CDR3 sequence (DNA): TGTGCCAGCAGTGAAAGGTCAGGGGGGAGTCAGCCCCAGCATTTT. Its translation: CASSERSGGSQPQHF.

The chain couples TRBV9 to TRBJ2-2, with 7 nucleotides matching TRBD2. V lost 0 bases and J lost 1; bases outside the gene matches: 6. Germline CDR1 reads SGDLS; CDR2 reads YYNGEE. This CDR3 is 17 amino acids long. CDR3 loop: CASSVGLGGRNTGELFF. The CDR3 region has the DNA TGTGCCAGCAGCGTAGGTCTTGGCGGGAGGAACACCGGGGAGCTGTTTTTT.

V is TRBV7-2 and J is TRBJ1-2; a possible D gene is TRBD1 (5 bases). The CDR3 spans 15 residues. The germline V and J ends were trimmed by 5 bases and 2 bases, with 15 bases remaining between them. The V gene's germline CDR1 is SGHTA and CDR2 FQGNSA. The CDR3 DNA is TGTGCCAGCAGCCAACGGTCAGGGCAAAACTATGGCTACACCTTC. It codes for CASSQRSGQNYGYTF.

The chain links TRBV28 to TRBJ2-1; TRBD2 agrees at 9 bases. Germline CDR1 reads MDHEN; CDR2 reads SYDVKM. The CDR3 is 16 residues long. Trimming at V came to 5 bases and at J to 6 bases, leaving 11 bases not matched to a gene. The CDR3, as DNA: TGTGCCAGCAGTGCTTATAGCGGGAGCCTAACCAATGAGCAGTTCTTC. It encodes CASSAYSGSLTNEQFF.

The chain employs TRBV19 and TRBJ1-2; 7 positions match TRBD1. Germline trimming cut 6 bases from V and 6 bases from J; bases unmatched to any gene: 7. The germline V gene encodes CDR1 LNHDA and CDR2 SQIVND (reference sequence). This CDR3 spans 13 amino acids. CDR3 amino acids: CASRWDRRDGYTF. The CDR3 nucleotides are TGTGCCAGTAGATGGGACAGACGCGATGGCTACACCTTC.

CDR3 loop: CASSVLAGINNEQFF. The CDR3 DNA reads as TGCGCCAGCAGTGTACTAGCGGGAATAAACAATGAGCAGTTCTTC. The genes are TRBV10-1 and TRBJ2-1; 10 bases agree with TRBD2. J gave up 5 bases and V 4 bases, and 5 bases lay outside the gene matches. Germline V gene sequence: CDR1 WNHNN, CDR2 SYGVQD (reference sequence). This CDR3 is built from 15 residues.

As regards this clone: Other nucleotide sequences in the sample specify the same CDR3. V and J are TRBV28 and TRBJ1-1; D is uncertain. The CDR3 covers 12 residues. Trimming removed 4 bases at V and 2 bases at J, with 5 bases between. The V gene's germline CDR1 is MDHEN and CDR2 SYDVKM. The CDR3, as DNA: TGTGCCAGCAGTTCAGGAAACACTGAAGCTTTCTTT. This gives the protein CASSSGNTEAFF.

The chain couples TRBV15 to TRBJ2-7; perhaps TRBD1 as D (6 bases). The CDR3 has 15 amino acids. V lost 2 bases, J lost 7 bases, and 18 bases lay in between. Per germline, CDR1 LNHNV and CDR2 YYDKDF (reference sequence). CDR3: CATSRPRTVLMEQYF. The CDR3 region has the DNA TGTGCCACCAGCAGACCGAGGACAGTTCTGATGGAGCAGTACTTC. The full variable domain, rest sourced from reference TRBV15 and TRBJ2-7, is DAMVIQNPRYQVTQFGKPVTLSCSQTLNHNVMYWYQQKSSQAPKLLFHYYDKDFNNEADTPDNFQSRRPNTSFCFLDIRSPGLGDTAMYLCATSRPRTVLMEQYFGPGTRLTVT.

The rearrangement uses TRBV28 and TRBJ1-1, with D maybe TRBD1 (6 bases). The CDR3 spans 12 residues. V dropped 6 bases and J dropped 10 bases, with 15 bases sitting between them. Looked up from germline, CDR1 is MDHEN and CDR2 is SYDVKM. CDR3 amino acids: CASRTRGSGAFF. CDR3 bases: TGTGCCAGCAGGACGAGGGGGTCCGGAGCTTTCTTT. The full variable domain, in which reference TRBV28 and TRBJ1-1 provide the parts outside the CDR3, is DVKVTQSSRYLVKRTGEKVFLECVQDMDHENMFWYRQDPGLGLRLIYFSYDVKMKEKGDIPEGYSVSREKKERFSLILESASTNQTSMYLCASRTRGSGAFFGQGTRLTVV.

This chain's CDR3 is CSVEVGTVVTEAFF. The CDR3 DNA reads as TGCAGCGTTGAAGTCGGGACAGTGGTCACTGAAGCTTTCTTT. This sequence joins TRBV29-1 and TRBJ1-1; 7 bases agree with TRBD1. J gave up 4 bases and V 1 base, and 6 bases lay outside the gene matches. Germline assignment: CDR1 SQVTM and CDR2 ANQGSEA. The CDR3 sequence is 14 residues long.

The V call is TRBV4-1, the J call TRBJ2-7; 11 positions agree with TRBD2. CDR3 length: 15 residues. Germline values: CDR1 MGHRA, CDR2 YSYEKL. The V segment lost 4 bases and the J segment 7 bases; nucleotides outside the gene matches: 9. CDR3 sequence: CASSPIAGGPREQYF. As DNA, the CDR3 is TGCGCCAGCAGCCCGATAGCGGGAGGGCCGCGGGAGCAGTACTTC.